This T cell receptor (beta chain) originates from a study of blood T cells in healthy people across ages (dated by TCRdb to the mid-2010s). In the study overall: In model experiments, roughly one uniquely barcoded TCR beta cDNA molecule per two T cells was captured by template switching. Using deep sequencing normalized with unique cDNA molecular identifiers, the study measured how TCR beta repertoire diversity changes with age. Donors were grouped into four age groups: young (average 16 years), middle-aged (39), aged (62) and long-lived (around 80). Donors of different ages were randomly distributed across sequencing lanes to avoid experimental bias. Two additional independent replicas of 1 million unique cDNA reads from the same blood draw were analyzed for two donors (one aged 18 to 29 and one aged 80 or older).

Comments on this clonotype: Which antigen it targets is not known. No base-level quality is on record; no much larger clone is a single base apart.

Donors were approximately 42 systemically healthy Caucasian individuals from Russia aged roughly 6 to 90 years. Approximately 10 milliliters of peripheral blood were collected from each donor into EDTA-treated Vacutainer tubes. Ficoll-Paque density-gradient centrifugation was used to isolate PBMCs, with at least 6 million obtained per sample. Trizol reagent was used to extract total RNA from PBMCs, with at least 5 micrograms per sample. For every donor, flow cytometry on a PBMC aliquot measured the percentage of naive CD45RAhigh/CD27high T cells. Here is what the overall study found, with its caveats: Because donor CMV infection status was unknown, age-related changes in expanded clonotypes were potentially confounded. As age increased, observed TCR beta diversity per million T cells dropped in a roughly linear way, and a significant reduction was already evident by age 40. The long-lived group showed more naive CD4+ T cells, fewer expanded clones and increased TCR diversity than the aged group, suggesting age selection. Because profiling used bulk unsorted PBMCs, naive and antigen-experienced compartments could not be compared conclusively. Estimates of total diversity based on one million sequenced T cells were considered lower bounds and underestimates. There was a strong correlation between observed TCR beta diversity and the percentage of naive T cells measured by flow cytometry.

Libraries were constructed by 5' RACE. This sample was sequenced with an Illumina HiSeq 2500. A second about 7 to 12 cycle PCR used a sample-barcoded 5' primer and a J-beta primer mix. Each TCR beta cDNA molecule received a unique molecular identifier from a template-switch 5' adaptor carrying 12 random nucleotides. At least 2.5 million CDR3-containing paired-end reads were obtained from each sample. First-strand cDNA was synthesized from all RNA with the Mint cDNA synthesis kit, primed by a TRBC-specific oligonucleotide. Following uracil-DNA glycosylase treatment, all cDNA underwent a first 18-cycle PCR with the universal primers M1SS and BC2_uni_R. The study's own analysis went as follows. For normalization, 1 million high-quality reads, each with a distinct molecular identifier, were randomly selected from each sample. Reads sharing molecular identifiers were discarded rather than binned into consensus sequences. CDR3 identification, clonotype clustering and error correction used MiTCR with a Q25 quality threshold and the strictest error-elimination algorithm. A nonparametric unseen species model with Euler transformation was used to estimate a lower bound on total TCR beta diversity. The raw public reads went through TCRdb reprocessing: fastp at Q25, MiXCR clone calling, in-frame beta chains kept. Each CDR3 protein appears once, grouped with its most common genes and DNA. The V and J calls reflect TCRdb's pipeline rather than the authors' work. This sample comprises about 2 million distinct CDR3 sequences, around 48% of them detected only once. More than 2% of the sample is taken by the ten largest.

Looking up the germline V gene yields CDR1 SQVTM and CDR2 ANQGSEA. The CDR3, from cysteine to phenylalanine, totals 17 residues. This entry keeps only the CDR3 DNA: 51 bases, framed from base 1. The germline ends are 18 bases apart after V is trimmed by 6 bases and J by 0 bases. The sequenced material came from blood. The sequence links TRBV29-1 to TRBJ2-6, with a tentative D gene TRBD1 over 6 matching bases. The receptor was isolated from a woman between 35 and 50 years old in good health. The CDR3 reads as follows: CSVISGQFFSGANVLTF. The DNA sequence is TGCAGCGTGATCAGCGGACAGTTCTTCTCTGGGGCCAACGTCCTGACTTTC.